Below, one T cell receptor beta chain is given with its context. The data originate from a study of blood T cell repertoires in COVID-19. Looking at the study overall: Both acute and convalescent COVID-19 samples were obtained from the United States, Italy and Spain. T cells, B-cell-depleted T cells, or PBMCs provided the cDNA or gDNA that served as material.

In germline, CDR1 is PRHDT, CDR2 FYEKMQ (reference sequence). Trimming stripped 5 bases from V and 4 bases from J, with 13 bases between. The CDR3 contains 14 residues. In the authors' methods: Nucleated cell counts were estimated from reference gene primer amplification. Only in-frame clones appear in the TCRdb table, and some are missing; sequencing was by immunoSEQ multiplex PCR. That table furnishes V, J and clone size, whereas the DNA furnished D and trimming. Among over 50,000 clones, about nine tenths were seen once, and the ten largest hold about 6.5%. The sample was peripheral blood. The receptor's source is a middle-aged man with active COVID-19. The chain is built from TRBV13 and TRBJ2-3, with D tentatively TRBD2 (5 bases). In DNA form, the CDR3 reads TGTGCCAGCAGCACCCGCCGGGAAGCAGATACGCAGTATTTT. Its protein is CASSTRREADTQYF. Using reference TRBV13 and TRBJ2-3 for the parts outside the CDR3, the full variable domain is AAGVIQSPRHLIKEKRETATLKCYPIPRHDTVYWYQQGPGQDPQFLISFYEKMQSDKGSIPDRFSAQQFSDYHSELNMSSLELGDSALYFCASSTRREADTQYFGPGTRLTVL.